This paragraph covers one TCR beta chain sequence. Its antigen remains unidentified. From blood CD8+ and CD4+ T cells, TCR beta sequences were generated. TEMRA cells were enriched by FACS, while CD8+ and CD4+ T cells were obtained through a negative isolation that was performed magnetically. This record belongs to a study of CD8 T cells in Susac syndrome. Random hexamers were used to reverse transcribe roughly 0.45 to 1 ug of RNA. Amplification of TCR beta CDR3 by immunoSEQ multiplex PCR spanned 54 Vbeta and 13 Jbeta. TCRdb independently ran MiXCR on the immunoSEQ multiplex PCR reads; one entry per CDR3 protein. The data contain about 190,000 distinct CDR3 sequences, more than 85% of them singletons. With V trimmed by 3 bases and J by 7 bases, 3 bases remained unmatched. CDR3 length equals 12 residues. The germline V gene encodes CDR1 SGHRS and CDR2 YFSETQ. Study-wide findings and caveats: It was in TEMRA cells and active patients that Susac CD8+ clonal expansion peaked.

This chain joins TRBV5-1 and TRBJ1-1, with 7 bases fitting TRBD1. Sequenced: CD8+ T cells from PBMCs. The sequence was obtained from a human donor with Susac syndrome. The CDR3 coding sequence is TGCGCCAGCAGCTGGCGACAGGGTGAAGCTTTCTTT. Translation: CASSWRQGEAFF.